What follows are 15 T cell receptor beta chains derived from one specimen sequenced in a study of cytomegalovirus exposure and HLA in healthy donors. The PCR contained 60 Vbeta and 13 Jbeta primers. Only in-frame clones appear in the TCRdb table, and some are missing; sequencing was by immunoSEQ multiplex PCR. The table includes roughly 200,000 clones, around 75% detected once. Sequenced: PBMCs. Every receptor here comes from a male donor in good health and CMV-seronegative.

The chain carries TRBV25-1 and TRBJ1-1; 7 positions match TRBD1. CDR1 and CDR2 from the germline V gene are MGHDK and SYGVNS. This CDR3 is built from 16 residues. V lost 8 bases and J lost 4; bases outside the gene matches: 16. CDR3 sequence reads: CASSPRVGQVRTEAFF. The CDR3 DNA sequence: TGTGCCAGCTCCCCCCGAGTAGGACAGGTTCGCACTGAAGCTTTCTTT.

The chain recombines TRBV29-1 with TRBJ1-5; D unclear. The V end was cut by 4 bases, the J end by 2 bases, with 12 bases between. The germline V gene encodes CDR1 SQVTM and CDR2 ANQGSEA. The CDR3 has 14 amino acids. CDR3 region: CSVVGGNGNQPQHF. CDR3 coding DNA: TGCAGCGTTGTGGGAGGGAATGGCAATCAGCCCCAGCATTTT.

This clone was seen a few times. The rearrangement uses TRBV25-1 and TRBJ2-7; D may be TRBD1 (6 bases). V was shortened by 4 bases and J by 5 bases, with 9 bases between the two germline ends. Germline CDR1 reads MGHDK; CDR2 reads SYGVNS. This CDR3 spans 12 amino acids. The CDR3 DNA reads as TGTGCCAGCAGTGCCACAGGGAACGAGCAGTACTTC. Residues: CASSATGNEQYF.

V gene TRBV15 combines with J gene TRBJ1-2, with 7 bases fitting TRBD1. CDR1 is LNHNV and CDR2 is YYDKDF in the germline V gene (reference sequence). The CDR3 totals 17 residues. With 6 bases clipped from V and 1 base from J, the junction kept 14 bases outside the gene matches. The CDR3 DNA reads TGTGCCACCAGGGACACCGGGAGGGGGCTAGGTAACTATGGCTACACCTTC. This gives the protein CATRDTGRGLGNYGYTF. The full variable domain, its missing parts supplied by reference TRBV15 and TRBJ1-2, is DAMVIQNPRYQVTQFGKPVTLSCSQTLNHNVMYWYQQKSSQAPKLLFHYYDKDFNNEADTPDNFQSRRPNTSFCFLDIRSPGLGDTAMYLCATRDTGRGLGNYGYTFGSGTRLTVV.

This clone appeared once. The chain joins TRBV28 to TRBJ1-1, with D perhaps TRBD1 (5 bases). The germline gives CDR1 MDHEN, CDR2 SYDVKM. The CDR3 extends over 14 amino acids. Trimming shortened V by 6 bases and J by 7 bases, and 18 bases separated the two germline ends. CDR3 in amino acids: CASSTPGTGCEAFF. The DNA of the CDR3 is TGTGCCAGCAGCACTCCAGGGACTGGTTGTGAAGCTTTCTTT. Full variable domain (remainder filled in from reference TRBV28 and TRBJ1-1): DVKVTQSSRYLVKRTGEKVFLECVQDMDHENMFWYRQDPGLGLRLIYFSYDVKMKEKGDIPEGYSVSREKKERFSLILESASTNQTSMYLCASSTPGTGCEAFFGQGTRLTVV.

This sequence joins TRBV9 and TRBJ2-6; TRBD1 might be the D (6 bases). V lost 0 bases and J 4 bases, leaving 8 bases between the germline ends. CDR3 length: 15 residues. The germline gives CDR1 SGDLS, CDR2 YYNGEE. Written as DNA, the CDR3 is TGTGCCAGCAGCGTAGCAGGGGCGGGGGCCAACGTCCTGACTTTC. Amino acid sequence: CASSVAGAGANVLTF.

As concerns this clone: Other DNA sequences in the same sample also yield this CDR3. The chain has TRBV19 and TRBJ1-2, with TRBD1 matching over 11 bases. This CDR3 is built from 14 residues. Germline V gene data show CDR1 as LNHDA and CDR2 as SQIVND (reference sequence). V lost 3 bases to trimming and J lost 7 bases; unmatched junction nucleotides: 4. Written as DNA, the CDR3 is TGTGCCAGTAGTATCGGACAGGGGGCAGGTGGCTACACCTTC. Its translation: CASSIGQGAGGYTF.

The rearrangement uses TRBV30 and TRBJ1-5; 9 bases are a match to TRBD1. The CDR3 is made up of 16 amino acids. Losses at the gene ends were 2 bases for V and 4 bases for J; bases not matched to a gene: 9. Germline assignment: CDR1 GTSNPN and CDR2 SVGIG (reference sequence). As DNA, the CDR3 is TGTGCCTGGAGTACGACAGGGGGGTTAGAGAATCAGCCCCAGCATTTT. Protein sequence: CAWSTTGGLENQPQHF.

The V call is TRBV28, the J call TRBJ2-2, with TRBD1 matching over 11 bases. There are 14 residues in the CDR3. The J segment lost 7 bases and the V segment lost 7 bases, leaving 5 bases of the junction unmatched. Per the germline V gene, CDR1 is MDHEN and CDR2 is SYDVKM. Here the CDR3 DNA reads TGTGCCAGCATCGGACAGGGGGCGGGCGGGGAGCTGTTTTTT. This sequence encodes CASIGQGAGGELFF.

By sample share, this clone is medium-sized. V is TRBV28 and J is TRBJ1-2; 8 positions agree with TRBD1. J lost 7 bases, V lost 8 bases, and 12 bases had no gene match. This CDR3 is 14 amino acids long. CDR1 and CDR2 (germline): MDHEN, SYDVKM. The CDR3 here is CASSRSAGGLGYTF. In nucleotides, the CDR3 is TGTGCCAGCTCTAGGTCGGCAGGGGGCCTTGGCTACACCTTC.

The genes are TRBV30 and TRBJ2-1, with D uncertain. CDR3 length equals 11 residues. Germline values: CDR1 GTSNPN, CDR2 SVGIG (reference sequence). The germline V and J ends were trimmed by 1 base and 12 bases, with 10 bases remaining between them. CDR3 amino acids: CAWSAPSGQFF. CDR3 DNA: TGTGCCTGGAGTGCCCCTTCCGGGCAGTTCTTC.

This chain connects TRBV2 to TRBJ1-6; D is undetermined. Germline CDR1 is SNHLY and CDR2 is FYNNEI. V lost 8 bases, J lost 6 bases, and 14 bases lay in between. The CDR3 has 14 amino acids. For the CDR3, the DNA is TGTGCCAGCCGCCCTGACGGAGGTAATTCACCCCTCCACTTT. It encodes CASRPDGGNSPLHF.

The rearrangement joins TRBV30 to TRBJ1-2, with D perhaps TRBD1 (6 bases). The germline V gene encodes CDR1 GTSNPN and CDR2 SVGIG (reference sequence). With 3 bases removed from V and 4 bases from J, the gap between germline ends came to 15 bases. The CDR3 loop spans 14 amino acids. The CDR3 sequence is CAWSLRGLPYGYTF. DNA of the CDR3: TGTGCCTGGAGCCTGCGGGGGCTCCCCTATGGCTACACCTTC.

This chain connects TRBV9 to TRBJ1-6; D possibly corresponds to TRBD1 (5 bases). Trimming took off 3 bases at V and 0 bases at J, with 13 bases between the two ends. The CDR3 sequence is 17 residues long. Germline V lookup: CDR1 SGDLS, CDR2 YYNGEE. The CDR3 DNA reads TGTGCCAGCAGCGCGTGGGACGGGAGCTCCTATAATTCACCCCTCCACTTT. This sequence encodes CASSAWDGSSYNSPLHF.

In DNA, the CDR3 is TGCGCCAGCAGTCACGGCAGGAACTGCAATCAGCCCCAGCATTTT. Residues: CASSHGRNCNQPQHF. This rearrangement joins TRBV23-1 to TRBJ1-5; D unclear. TRBV23-1 carries the ORF label, with uncertain function. The CDR3 length is 15 residues. The V end was cut by 3 bases, the J end by 2 bases, with 11 bases between.